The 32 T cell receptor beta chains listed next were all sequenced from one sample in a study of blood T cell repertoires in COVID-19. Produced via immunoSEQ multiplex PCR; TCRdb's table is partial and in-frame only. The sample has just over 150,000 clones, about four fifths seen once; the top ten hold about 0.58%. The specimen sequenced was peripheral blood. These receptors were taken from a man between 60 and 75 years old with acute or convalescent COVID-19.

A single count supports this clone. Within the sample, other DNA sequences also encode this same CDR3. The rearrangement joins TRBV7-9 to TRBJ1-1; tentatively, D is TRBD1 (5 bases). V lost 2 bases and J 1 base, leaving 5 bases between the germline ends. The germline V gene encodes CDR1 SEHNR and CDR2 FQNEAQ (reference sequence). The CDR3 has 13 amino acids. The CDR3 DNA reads TGTGCCAGCAGCTTACAGGGGAACACTGAAGCTTTCTTT. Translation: CASSLQGNTEAFF.

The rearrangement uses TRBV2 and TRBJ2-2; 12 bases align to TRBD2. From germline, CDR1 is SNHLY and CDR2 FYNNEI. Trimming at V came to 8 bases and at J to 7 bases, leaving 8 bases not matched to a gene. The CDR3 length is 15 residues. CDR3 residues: CASGSLAGGDGELFF. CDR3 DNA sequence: TGTGCCAGCGGCTCCCTAGCGGGGGGGGACGGGGAGCTGTTTTTT. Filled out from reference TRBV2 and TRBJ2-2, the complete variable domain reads EPEVTQTPSHQVTQMGQEVILRCVPISNHLYFYWYRQILGQKVEFLVSFYNNEISEKSEIFDDQFSVERPDGSNFTLKIRSTKLEDSAMYFCASGSLAGGDGELFFGEGSRLTVL.

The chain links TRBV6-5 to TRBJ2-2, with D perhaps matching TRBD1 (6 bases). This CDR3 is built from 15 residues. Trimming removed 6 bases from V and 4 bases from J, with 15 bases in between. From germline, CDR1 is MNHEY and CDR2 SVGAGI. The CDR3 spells CASSPRRGGTGELFF. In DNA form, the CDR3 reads TGTGCCAGCAGCCCCCGGCGAGGGGGCACCGGGGAGCTGTTTTTT.

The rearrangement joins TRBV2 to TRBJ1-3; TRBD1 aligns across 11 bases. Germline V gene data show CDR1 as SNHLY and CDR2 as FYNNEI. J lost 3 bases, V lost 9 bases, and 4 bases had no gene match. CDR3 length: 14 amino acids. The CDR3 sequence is CARGDRGYGNTIYF. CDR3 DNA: TGTGCCAGAGGGGACAGGGGGTATGGAAACACCATATATTTT. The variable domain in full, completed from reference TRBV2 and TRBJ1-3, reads EPEVTQTPSHQVTQMGQEVILRCVPISNHLYFYWYRQILGQKVEFLVSFYNNEISEKSEIFDDQFSVERPDGSNFTLKIRSTKLEDSAMYFCARGDRGYGNTIYFGEGSWLTVV.

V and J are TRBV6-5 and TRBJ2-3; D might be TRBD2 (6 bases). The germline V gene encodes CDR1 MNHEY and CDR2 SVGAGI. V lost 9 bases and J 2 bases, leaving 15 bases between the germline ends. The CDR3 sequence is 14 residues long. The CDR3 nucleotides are TGTGCCAGTCAACGGGCGGGACCCACAGATACGCAGTATTTT. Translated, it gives CASQRAGPTDTQYF.

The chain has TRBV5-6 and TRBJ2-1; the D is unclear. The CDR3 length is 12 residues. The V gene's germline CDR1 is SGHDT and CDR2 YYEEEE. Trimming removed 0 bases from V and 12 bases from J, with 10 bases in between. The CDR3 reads CASSLGAERQFF. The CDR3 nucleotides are TGTGCCAGCAGCTTGGGGGCCGAGAGGCAGTTCTTC.

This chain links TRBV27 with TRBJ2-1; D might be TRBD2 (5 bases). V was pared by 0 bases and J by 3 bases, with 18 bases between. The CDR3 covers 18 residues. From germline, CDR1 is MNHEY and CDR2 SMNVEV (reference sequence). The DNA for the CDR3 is TGTGCCAGCAGTTTATCGACGGCTAGCCGCTGGAACTACAATGAGCAGTTCTTC. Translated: CASSLSTASRWNYNEQFF.

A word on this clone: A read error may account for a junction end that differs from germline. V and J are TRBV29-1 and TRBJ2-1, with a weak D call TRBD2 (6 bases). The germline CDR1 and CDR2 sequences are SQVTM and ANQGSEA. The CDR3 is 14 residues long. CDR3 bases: TGCAGCATTGACGGCCGGAGGGCGGGTTCTGAGCAGTTCTTC. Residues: CSIDGRRAGSEQFF.

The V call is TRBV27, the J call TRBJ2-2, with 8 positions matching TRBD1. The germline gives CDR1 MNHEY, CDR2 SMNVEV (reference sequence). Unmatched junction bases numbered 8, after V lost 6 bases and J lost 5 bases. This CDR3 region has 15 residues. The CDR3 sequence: CASRNTGGRTGELFF. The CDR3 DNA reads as TGTGCCAGCAGAAACACAGGGGGGCGAACCGGGGAGCTGTTTTTT.

The CDR3 DNA is TGTGCCAGCAGCCCAGGGGGCACCCTCGAGCAGTACTTC. As protein: CASSPGGTLEQYF. The V gene is TRBV3-1 (or the pseudogene TRBV3-2), the J gene TRBJ2-7; the match to TRBD1 covers 8 bases. This CDR3 has 13 residues. The V gene's germline CDR1 is LGHDT and CDR2 YNNKEL (reference sequence). Unmatched junction bases numbered 5, after V lost 4 bases and J lost 6 bases.

Here the CDR3 reads CASSLHRGDNYGYTF. Here the CDR3 DNA reads TGCGCCAGCAGCCTGCACAGGGGAGATAACTATGGCTACACCTTC. This chain links TRBV5-1 with TRBJ1-2; 7 bases fit TRBD1. The CDR3 totals 15 residues. V lost 4 bases to trimming and J lost 1 base; unmatched junction nucleotides: 7. Germline loops: CDR1 SGHRS, CDR2 YFSETQ.

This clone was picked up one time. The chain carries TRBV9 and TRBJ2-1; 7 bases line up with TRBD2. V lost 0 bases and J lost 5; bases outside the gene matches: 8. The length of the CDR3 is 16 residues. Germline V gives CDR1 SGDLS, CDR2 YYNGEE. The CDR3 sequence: CASSVASWRGNNEQFF. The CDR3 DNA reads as TGTGCCAGCAGCGTAGCTAGTTGGCGGGGGAACAATGAGCAGTTCTTC. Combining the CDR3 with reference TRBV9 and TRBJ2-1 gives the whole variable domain DSGVTQTPKHLITATGQRVTLRCSPRSGDLSVYWYQQSLDQGLQFLIQYYNGEERAKGNILERFSAQQFPDLHSELNLSSLELGDSALYFCASSVASWRGNNEQFFGPGTRLTVL.

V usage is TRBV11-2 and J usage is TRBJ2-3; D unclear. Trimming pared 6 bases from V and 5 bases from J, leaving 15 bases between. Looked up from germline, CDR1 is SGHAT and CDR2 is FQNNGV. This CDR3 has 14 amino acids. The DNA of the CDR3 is TGTGCCAGCAGACCACCCTCTGCGGTAGATACGCAGTATTTT. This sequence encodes CASRPPSAVDTQYF.

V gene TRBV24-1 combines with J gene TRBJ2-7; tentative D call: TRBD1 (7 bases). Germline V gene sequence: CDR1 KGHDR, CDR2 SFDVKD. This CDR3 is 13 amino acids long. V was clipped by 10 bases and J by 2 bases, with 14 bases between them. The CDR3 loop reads CATGRTGPYEQYF. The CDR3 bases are TGTGCCACGGGGAGGACAGGACCCTACGAGCAGTACTTC.

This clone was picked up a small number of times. The CDR3 coding sequence is TGTGCCAGCAGCTTAGCGTGGGGCGGTCAGCCCCAGCATTTT. Protein: CASSLAWGGQPQHF. The chain joins TRBV7-2 to TRBJ1-5; TRBD1 is a possible D gene (5 bases). V lost 0 bases and J lost 6, with 9 bases in between. From germline, CDR1 is SGHTA and CDR2 FQGNSA. The CDR3 loop spans 14 amino acids.

For the CDR3, the DNA is TGTGCCAGCAGCTGGACAGGGGGCGAGCAGTACTTC. This gives the protein CASSWTGGEQYF. V usage is TRBV5-6 and J usage is TRBJ2-7; the match to TRBD1 covers 10 bases. With 3 bases clipped from V and 6 bases from J, the junction kept 0 bases outside the gene matches. Germline values: CDR1 SGHDT, CDR2 YYEEEE. This CDR3 is 12 amino acids long.

The CDR3 loop is CASSPGGGSNEQFF. For the CDR3, the DNA is TGTGCCAGCAGTCCAGGAGGCGGGAGCAATGAGCAGTTCTTC. This sequence joins TRBV6-6 and TRBJ2-1, with 7 bases lining up with TRBD2. In germline, CDR1 is MNHNY, CDR2 SVGAGI (reference sequence). This CDR3 is 14 amino acids long. The ends lost 5 bases at V and 6 bases at J; junction bases unmatched: 7.

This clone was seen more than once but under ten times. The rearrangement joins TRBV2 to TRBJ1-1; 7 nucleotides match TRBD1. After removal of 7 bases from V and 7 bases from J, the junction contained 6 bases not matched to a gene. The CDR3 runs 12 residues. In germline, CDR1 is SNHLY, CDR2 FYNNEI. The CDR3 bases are TGTGCCAGCACTAGGACAGGCATTGAAGCTTTCTTT. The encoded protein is CASTRTGIEAFF.

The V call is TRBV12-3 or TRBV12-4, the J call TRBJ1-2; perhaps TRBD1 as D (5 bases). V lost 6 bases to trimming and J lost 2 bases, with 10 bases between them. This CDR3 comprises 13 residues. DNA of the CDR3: TGTGCCAGCAGCCGTGACAGAAACTATGGCTACACCTTC. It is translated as CASSRDRNYGYTF.

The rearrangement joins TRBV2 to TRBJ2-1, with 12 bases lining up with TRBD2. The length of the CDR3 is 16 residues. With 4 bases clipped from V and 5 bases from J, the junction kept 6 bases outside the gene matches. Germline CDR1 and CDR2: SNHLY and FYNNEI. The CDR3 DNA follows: TGTGCCAGCAGTGCCCCGACTAGCGGGAGAAACAATGAGCAGTTCTTC. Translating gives CASSAPTSGRNNEQFF.

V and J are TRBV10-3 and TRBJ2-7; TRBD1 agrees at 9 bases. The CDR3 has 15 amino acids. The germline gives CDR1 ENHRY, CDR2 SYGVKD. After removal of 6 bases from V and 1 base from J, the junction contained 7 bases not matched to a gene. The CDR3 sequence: CAISLGQGRSYEQYF. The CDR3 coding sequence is TGTGCCATCAGCTTGGGACAGGGTCGGTCCTACGAGCAGTACTTC.

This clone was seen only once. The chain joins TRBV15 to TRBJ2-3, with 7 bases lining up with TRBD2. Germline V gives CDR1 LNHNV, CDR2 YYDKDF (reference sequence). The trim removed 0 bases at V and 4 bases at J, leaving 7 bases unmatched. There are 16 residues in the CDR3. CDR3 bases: TGTGCCACCAGCAGAGATACCCCCCTAGCGGCAGATACGCAGTATTTT. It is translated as CATSRDTPLAADTQYF. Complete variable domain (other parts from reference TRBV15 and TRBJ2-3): DAMVIQNPRYQVTQFGKPVTLSCSQTLNHNVMYWYQQKSSQAPKLLFHYYDKDFNNEADTPDNFQSRRPNTSFCFLDIRSPGLGDTAMYLCATSRDTPLAADTQYFGPGTRLTVL.

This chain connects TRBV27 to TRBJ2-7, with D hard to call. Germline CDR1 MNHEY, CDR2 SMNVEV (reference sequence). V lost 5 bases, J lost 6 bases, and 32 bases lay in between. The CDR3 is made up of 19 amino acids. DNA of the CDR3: TGTGCCAGCAGTCCCACTCCCCCCCCCTCTAGTACTTTCCGTCCCGAGCAGTACTTC. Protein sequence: CASSPTPPPSSTFRPEQYF.

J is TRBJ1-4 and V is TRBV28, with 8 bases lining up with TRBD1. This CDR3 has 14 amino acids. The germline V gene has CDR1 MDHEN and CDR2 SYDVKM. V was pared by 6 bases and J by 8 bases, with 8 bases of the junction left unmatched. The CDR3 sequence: CASSSTGVTEKLFF. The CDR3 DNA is TGTGCCAGCAGCTCGACAGGGGTTACAGAAAAACTGTTTTTT. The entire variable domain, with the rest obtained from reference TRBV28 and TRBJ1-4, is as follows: DVKVTQSSRYLVKRTGEKVFLECVQDMDHENMFWYRQDPGLGLRLIYFSYDVKMKEKGDIPEGYSVSREKKERFSLILESASTNQTSMYLCASSSTGVTEKLFFGSGTQLSVL.

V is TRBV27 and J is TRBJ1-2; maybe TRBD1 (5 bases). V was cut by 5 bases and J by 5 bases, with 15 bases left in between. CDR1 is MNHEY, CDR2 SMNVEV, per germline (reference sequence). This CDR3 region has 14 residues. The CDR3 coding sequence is TGTGCCAGCAGTACAAATCAGGGTTCGTATGGCTACACCTTC. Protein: CASSTNQGSYGYTF.

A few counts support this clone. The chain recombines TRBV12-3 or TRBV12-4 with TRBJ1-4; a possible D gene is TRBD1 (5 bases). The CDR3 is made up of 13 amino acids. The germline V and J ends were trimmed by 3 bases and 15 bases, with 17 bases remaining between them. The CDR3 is CASSFGGGRRVFF. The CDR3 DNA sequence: TGTGCCAGCAGTTTTGGGGGGGGTCGGAGGGTGTTTTTT.

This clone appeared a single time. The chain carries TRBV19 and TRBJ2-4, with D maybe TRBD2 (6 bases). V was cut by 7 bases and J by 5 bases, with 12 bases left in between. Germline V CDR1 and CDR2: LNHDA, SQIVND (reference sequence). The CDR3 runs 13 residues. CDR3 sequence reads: CASKRGGENIQYF. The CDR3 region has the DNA TGTGCCAGTAAGAGGGGAGGCGAAAACATTCAGTACTTC. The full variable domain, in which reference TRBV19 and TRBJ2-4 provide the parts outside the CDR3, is DGGITQSPKYLFRKEGQNVTLSCEQNLNHDAMYWYRQDPGQGLRLIYYSQIVNDFQKGDIAEGYSVSREKKESFPLTVTSAQKNPTAFYLCASKRGGENIQYFGAGTRLSVL.

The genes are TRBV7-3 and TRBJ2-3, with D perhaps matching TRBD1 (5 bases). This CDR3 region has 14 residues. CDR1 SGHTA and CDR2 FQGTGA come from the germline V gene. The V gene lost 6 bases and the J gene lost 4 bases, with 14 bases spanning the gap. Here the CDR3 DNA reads TGTGCCAGCAGTATCGGCAGGGCTGCAGATACGCAGTATTTT. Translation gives CASSIGRAADTQYF.

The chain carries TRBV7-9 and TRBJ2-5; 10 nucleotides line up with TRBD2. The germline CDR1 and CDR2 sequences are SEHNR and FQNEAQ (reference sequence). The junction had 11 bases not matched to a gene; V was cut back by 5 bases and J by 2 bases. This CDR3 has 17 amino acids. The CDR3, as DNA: TGTGCCAGCAGCGTGACCGGGACTAGCGCTACACAAGAGACCCAGTACTTC. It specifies CASSVTGTSATQETQYF.

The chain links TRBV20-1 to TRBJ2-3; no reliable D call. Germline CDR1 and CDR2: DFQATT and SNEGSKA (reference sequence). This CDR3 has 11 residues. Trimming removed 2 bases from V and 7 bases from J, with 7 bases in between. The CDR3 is CSARQAYTQYF. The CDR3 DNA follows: TGCAGTGCTAGACAGGCGTATACGCAGTATTTT.

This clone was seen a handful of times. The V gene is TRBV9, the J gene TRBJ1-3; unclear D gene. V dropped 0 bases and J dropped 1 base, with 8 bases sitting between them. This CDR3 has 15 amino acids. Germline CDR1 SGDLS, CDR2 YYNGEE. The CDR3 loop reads CASSVGSISGNTIYF. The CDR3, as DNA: TGTGCCAGCAGCGTAGGCAGTATATCTGGAAACACCATATATTTT.

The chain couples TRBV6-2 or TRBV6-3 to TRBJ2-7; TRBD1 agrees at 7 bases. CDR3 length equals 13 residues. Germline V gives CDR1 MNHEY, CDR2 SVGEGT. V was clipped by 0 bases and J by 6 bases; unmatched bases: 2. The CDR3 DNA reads TGTGCCAGCAGTTACTCGTCAGGGGGCGAGCAGTACTTC. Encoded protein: CASSYSSGGEQYF.